This T cell receptor beta chain is from a study of regulatory T cells in long-lasting Graves disease. Looked up from germline, CDR1 is MNHEY and CDR2 is SMNVEV (reference sequence). CDR3 length: 15 amino acids. Trimming cost V 7 bases and J 1 base, with 15 bases left between them. Building the TCR beta libraries relied on iRepertoire HTBI primers, and CDR3 regions underwent Arm-PCR. Original processing notes: The samples included 60 to 75 TRBV and over 13 TRBJ segments. In TCRdb, the multiplex PCR reads were re-called with MiXCR into one record per CDR3 protein. What appears here as the V and J calls and clone size reflects TCRdb's work, not the paper's. Of 510,000 or so distinct CDR3 sequences listed, approximately 12% are singletons. The time point: newly diagnosed GD, antithyroid drugs for less than 3 months. RNA isolated from PBMCs was used to make the TCR library. There are many counts of this clonotype.

These same records also appear under a second study, on T cells in Graves' hyperthyroidism and ophthalmopathy. Per that paper: Newly diagnosed hyperthyroidism, duration under 2 months, in patients aged 18 to 65. Researchers barred patients who had uncontrolled infection, other autoimmune disease, pregnancy or lactation. Appearing also in blood were most of the thyroid clonotypes expanded above 0.001.

This clonotype was obtained from a woman aged 25-40 years with Graves disease. The sequencing here drew on peripheral blood mononuclear cells (PBMCs), taken at new diagnosis, from a patient treated with antithyroid drugs. The chain couples TRBV27 to TRBJ2-3; unclear D gene. Written as DNA, the CDR3 is TGTGCCAGCACTTCCCTACCTATTGGCACAGATACGCAGTATTTT. This codes for CASTSLPIGTDTQYF.